This TCR beta chain was obtained from a study of T cell responses to AZD1222 COVID-19 vaccine. Looking at the study overall: The analysis combined second doses at about 4 or about 12 weeks. Study findings and constraints: Donors, mostly white British, included more females; clonal diversity was possibly underestimated. Among vaccine-associated CD4 TCRs, coverage spanned spike, with dominance at 160-218 and 743-854. Close to half of spike-specific TCRs reportedly recognize unmutated variant regions.

TCRdb's table, derived via immunoSEQ multiplex PCR, lists solely in-frame clones and lacks some. The table lists roughly 140,000 clones, about nine tenths of them singletons. This clone was detected only a few times. No antigen is known for it. The CDR3 spans 16 residues. V lost 7 bases, J lost 1 base, and 19 bases lay in between. Germline CDR1 reads SNHLY; CDR2 reads FYNNEI. Material: peripheral blood, obtained on day 0 of AZD1222 vaccination. This receptor was taken from an adult in good health. This chain uses TRBV2 with TRBJ1-1; unclear D gene. The CDR3 spells CASNTRHSQKNTEAFF. In DNA form, the CDR3 reads TGTGCCAGCAATACCAGACACTCCCAAAAGAACACTGAAGCTTTCTTT. Using reference TRBV2 and TRBJ1-1 for the parts outside the CDR3, the full variable domain is EPEVTQTPSHQVTQMGQEVILRCVPISNHLYFYWYRQILGQKVEFLVSFYNNEISEKSEIFDDQFSVERPDGSNFTLKIRSTKLEDSAMYFCASNTRHSQKNTEAFFGQGTRLTVV.